This TCR beta chain was observed in a study of blood T cell repertoires in COVID-19. The CDR3 extends over 19 amino acids. Trimming shortened V by 0 bases and J by 1 base, and 21 bases separated the two germline ends. CDR1 and CDR2 (germline): GTSNPN, SVGIG (reference sequence). The repertoire was sequenced with immunoSEQ multiplex PCR; TCRdb's copy has only in-frame clones and lacks some. The sample consists of around 150,000 clones, 70% to 90% of them appearing once. The chain recombines TRBV30 with TRBJ2-2, with TRBD2 as a possible D gene (6 bases). The sample consisted of PBMCs or T cells enriched from blood (not recorded which). The origin of this receptor is a woman aged 40 to 50 who had recovered from COVID-19. The CDR3 region has the DNA TGTGCCTGGAGTGTACCAGCAGGGACTCTTACTCGGAACACCGGGGAGCTGTTTTTT. Translated, it gives CAWSVPAGTLTRNTGELFF.